This paragraph covers one T cell receptor (beta chain) sequence. The antigen it recognizes is unknown. Reading from cysteine to phenylalanine, the CDR3 counts 15 amino acids. The record lacks a DNA sequence. The germline V gene supplies CDR1 LGHNA and CDR2 YSLEER. This sample was included in a study of monozygotic twins with inflammatory bowel disease (dated by TCRdb to between 2019 and 2020). As for the study more broadly: The full study comprised some 30 monozygotic twin pairs: nine German pairs (four IBD-concordant, five IBD-discordant) and 19 IBD-discordant Danish pairs. Each individual had, on average, about 151 000 unique TCRalpha sequences and 181 000 unique TCRbeta sequences available for analysis. Disease-associated traits were sought mainly through comparisons between IBD patients and their genetically identical healthy co-twins within discordant pairs. Beyond this particular receptor, the publication reports: Because patients were on differing immunosuppressive treatments, the repertoires may have picked up extra background noise and inter-individual variability. No single strong signal or clonotype linked to IBD turned up in the results, so the idea that one exists was not supported. Compared with healthy twins, IBD patients had fewer clonotypes in common with other individuals, a difference most pronounced in patients showing signs of disease activity. TCRbeta repertoire diversity, by inverse Simpson index, was decreased in IBD patients compared with their healthy co-twins. Repertoire similarity did not differ between concordant and discordant twins, possibly due to limited statistical power. Different T cell subtypes could not be distinguished in the analysis.

Libraries were constructed by 5' RACE. Preparation of each TCR library used roughly 3,300 ng of total RNA. For each sample, cDNA synthesis was carried out in eight separate reactions using SMARTScribe reverse transcriptase. During cDNA synthesis, template switching was used to introduce unique molecular identifiers that contained a 6-nucleotide sample barcode. Two nested PCRs of about 17 and 10 cycles amplified the TCRalpha and TCRbeta cDNA, and bead purification followed each PCR. Before amplification, the cDNA was treated with uracil DNA-glycosylase and purified using the QIAquick PCR purification kit. The second PCR was the step at which Illumina TruSeq-compatible adapters and sample-specific barcodes were added. Library quality and concentration were checked on TapeStation and Qubit, and libraries were pooled at about 5 ng each. The pooled libraries were sequenced with 2 x 100 bp reads and custom sequencing primers on an Illumina HiSeq2500 single-index Rapid Run. Concerning the study's data processing: MiGEC version 1.2.6 was used for UMI-based consensus assembly to correct PCR and sequencing errors. MiXCR version 2.1.1 was used for V(D)J alignment, clonotype assembly and CDR3 extraction. To normalise gene usage, clonotype sharing and MAIT/NKT TCR abundance, the analysis used the top 1000, 10 000 and 20 000 clonotypes per sample. After downsampling to 27 000 UMIs, diversity was calculated as the inverse Simpson index using the vegan R package. Paired Mann-Whitney U tests on discordant twin pairs were used, with Benjamini-Hochberg multiple-testing correction. TCRdb reprocessed the reads; each CDR3 protein sequence makes one entry, and DNA is unavailable. None of the V and J calls come from the authors' own analysis; TCRdb made them. The sample's clone listing holds fewer than 400,000 distinct CDR3 sequences. The ten largest clones take up 5.6% of the sample.

From each donor, a roughly 2.7 ml peripheral blood sample was drawn into PAXgene tubes and stored at -80 degrees C. Without any T cell sorting, total RNA was extracted from whole blood using the PAXgene blood miRNA kit on an automated QIAcube. Deep TCRalpha and TCRbeta repertoire profiling with unique molecular barcoding was performed on peripheral blood of monozygotic twin pairs concordant or discordant for inflammatory bowel disease. Smoking habits were recorded for all twin pairs, and individuals were classified as current, former or never smokers. The TCR originated in a human donor with ulcerative colitis or Crohn's disease, or a healthy co-twin of an affected twin (not recorded which). The sequencing input was blood. This sequence uses TRBV4-3 and TRBJ1-2. CDR3 region: CASSQVLAADYGYTF.